The clone carrying this TCR beta chain was counted ten times or more. Time point defined: newly diagnosed GD, antithyroid drugs for less than 3 months. RNA extracted from PBMCs served as the sequencing template. Building the TCR beta libraries relied on iRepertoire HTBI primers, and CDR3 regions underwent Arm-PCR. In TCRdb, the multiplex PCR reads were re-called with MiXCR into one record per CDR3 protein. Among some 560,000 distinct CDR3 sequences listed, about 15% were seen once. The CDR3 runs 12 residues. After removal of 6 bases from V and 16 bases from J, the junction contained 12 bases not matched to a gene. The germline CDR1 and CDR2 sequences are DFQATT and SNEGSKA (reference sequence). This sample is part of a study of regulatory T cells in long-lasting Graves disease. Separately, the same data were catalogued under a study of T cells in Graves' hyperthyroidism and ophthalmopathy.

The sequencing here drew on peripheral blood mononuclear cells (PBMCs), taken at new diagnosis, from a patient treated with antithyroid drugs. The receptor's source is a woman aged 35-65 years with Graves disease. The chain is built from TRBV20-1 and TRBJ2-1; TRBD2 aligns across 10 bases. This chain's CDR3 is CSATQAGGSNFF. For the CDR3, the DNA is TGCAGTGCCACTCAAGCGGGGGGGAGTAATTTCTTC.